Shown below are 20 T cell receptor beta chains from a single sample sequenced in a study of blood T cell repertoires in COVID-19. Data came from immunoSEQ multiplex PCR; TCRdb stores just in-frame clones and leaves some out. The data contain 84,000 or so clones, 80% of them singletons. What was sequenced was peripheral blood. These TCRs come from a woman at least 80 years old with acute or convalescent COVID-19.

The chain recombines TRBV5-1 with TRBJ2-5; D is possibly TRBD1 (6 bases). The length of the CDR3 is 17 residues. CDR1 and CDR2 (germline): SGHRS, YFSETQ. Trimming removed 0 bases at V and 1 base at J, with 16 bases between. CDR3 residues: CASSLGALRDTQETQYF. The DNA of the CDR3 is TGCGCCAGCAGCTTGGGTGCTCTCCGGGACACCCAAGAGACCCAGTACTTC.

V and J are TRBV28 and TRBJ1-1; unclear D gene. The CDR3 sequence is 14 residues long. Looked up from germline, CDR1 is MDHEN and CDR2 is SYDVKM. With 6 bases removed from V and 1 base from J, the gap between germline ends came to 12 bases. The CDR3 bases are TGTGCCAGCAGCCGCCAGCGGGGGAACACTGAAGCTTTCTTT. Protein: CASSRQRGNTEAFF.

V usage is TRBV30 and J usage is TRBJ1-5, with a weak D call TRBD1 (5 bases). V was cut by 4 bases and J by 3 bases, with 10 bases left in between. The CDR3 is made up of 13 amino acids. CDR1 GTSNPN and CDR2 SVGIG come from the germline V gene (reference sequence). This CDR3 reads CAWNRGDNQPQHF. CDR3 nucleotides: TGTGCCTGGAATCGGGGGGACAATCAGCCCCAGCATTTT.

This clone was seen just once. This rearrangement joins TRBV15 to TRBJ1-5, with D hard to call. With 0 bases removed from V and 5 bases from J, the gap between germline ends came to 2 bases. The CDR3 has 12 amino acids. Germline CDR1 is LNHNV and CDR2 is YYDKDF (reference sequence). The CDR3 here is CATSRDYQPQHF. For the CDR3, the DNA is TGTGCCACCAGCAGAGACTATCAGCCCCAGCATTTT.

V is TRBV6-1 and J is TRBJ2-5, with 13 bases that match TRBD2. The CDR3 consists of 16 residues. The germline CDR1 and CDR2 sequences are MNHNS and SASEGT. V dropped 4 bases and J dropped 1; count of bases not matched to a gene: 3. This CDR3 reads CASSARTSGGQETQYF. The CDR3 coding sequence is TGTGCCAGCAGTGCACGGACTAGCGGGGGCCAAGAGACCCAGTACTTC.

The chain couples TRBV15 to TRBJ1-2, with 12 bases matching TRBD1. Trimming took 0 bases from V and 10 from J; bases not matched to a gene: 3. This CDR3 has 14 residues. Germline CDR1 and CDR2: LNHNV and YYDKDF (reference sequence). CDR3 bases: TGTGCCACCAGCAGAGATCGGGACAGGGGGCTCTACACCTTC. Protein product: CATSRDRDRGLYTF.

This rearrangement joins TRBV19 to TRBJ2-7; the match to TRBD2 covers 10 bases. Germline V gives CDR1 LNHDA, CDR2 SQIVND (reference sequence). Trimming took 7 bases from V and 3 from J; bases not matched to a gene: 9. There are 15 residues in the CDR3. CDR3 amino acids: CASTPSGRVGYEQYF. CDR3 nucleotide sequence: TGTGCCAGTACCCCCAGCGGGAGGGTGGGCTACGAGCAGTACTTC.

The chain joins TRBV18 to TRBJ1-4, with 7 bases lining up with TRBD1. Germline-derived CDR1 and CDR2 are KGHSH and LQKENI. J was trimmed by 8 bases and V by 3 bases; bases with no gene match: 9. This CDR3 region has 15 residues. In DNA, the CDR3 is TGTGCCAGCTCACCGCAGACAGGGCAGATCGAAAAACTGTTTTTT. This encodes CASSPQTGQIEKLFF.

This rearrangement joins TRBV9 to TRBJ2-3; possible D gene TRBD2, 7 bases. The germline gives CDR1 SGDLS, CDR2 YYNGEE. Trimming removed 0 bases from V and 2 bases from J, with 13 bases in between. The CDR3 consists of 16 residues. The CDR3 DNA sequence: TGTGCCAGCAGCGTAGATGGGGGGGGCTTCACAGATACGCAGTATTTT. Encoded protein: CASSVDGGGFTDTQYF.

This chain links TRBV4-1 with TRBJ2-3; D is ambiguous. CDR1 MGHRA and CDR2 YSYEKL come from the germline V gene. This CDR3 is 14 amino acids long. V was shortened by 1 base and J by 0 bases, with 5 bases between the two germline ends. CDR3 sequence reads: CASSQGTSTDTQYF. CDR3 DNA: TGCGCCAGCAGCCAAGGAACTAGCACAGATACGCAGTATTTT.

The J gene is TRBJ2-2, the V gene TRBV25-1; a possible D gene is TRBD1 (6 bases). CDR3 length: 13 residues. V shed 8 bases and J shed 4 bases, with 11 bases lying between them. In germline, CDR1 is MGHDK, CDR2 SYGVNS. The CDR3 here is CASESGVTGELFF. CDR3 sequence (DNA): TGTGCCAGCGAGTCAGGGGTCACCGGGGAGCTGTTTTTT.

The J gene is TRBJ2-7, the V gene TRBV30; D is perhaps TRBD2 (5 bases). This CDR3 region has 15 residues. The V gene's germline CDR1 is GTSNPN and CDR2 SVGIG (reference sequence). The V gene lost 2 bases and the J gene lost 2 bases, with 16 bases spanning the gap. The CDR3 DNA sequence: TGTGCCTGGAGTACCCGCGGGCCAGCCCCCTACGAGCAGTACTTC. Amino acids: CAWSTRGPAPYEQYF.

This clone was seen a single time. This chain uses TRBV5-4 with TRBJ2-3; 9 bases agree with TRBD2. Germline loops: CDR1 SGHNT, CDR2 YYREEE (reference sequence). The V and J ends lost 3 bases and 4 bases, in that order; junction bases with no gene match: 6. The CDR3 length is 15 residues. The CDR3: CASSSPSGTADTQYF. CDR3 nucleotides: TGTGCCAGCAGCTCTCCTAGCGGGACCGCAGATACGCAGTATTTT.

This clone was detected a few times. The V gene is TRBV5-8, the J gene TRBJ1-2, with D possibly being TRBD1 (6 bases). Germline assignment: CDR1 SGHTS and CDR2 YDEGEE. CDR3 length: 13 residues. V was cut by 4 bases and J by 6 bases, with 13 bases left in between. The CDR3, as DNA: TGTGCCAGCAGCCCACGGACAGCCCATGGCTACACCTTC. Protein sequence: CASSPRTAHGYTF. Looking up the rest from reference TRBV5-8 and TRBJ1-2 gives the full variable domain: EAGVTQSPTHLIKTRGQQATLRCSPISGHTSVYWYQQALGLGLQFLLWYDEGEERNRGNFPPRFSGRQFPNYSSELNVNALELEDSALYLCASSPRTAHGYTFGSGTRLTVV.

CDR3 sequence reads: CASGPSGRPLGDTQYF. The CDR3 nucleotides read TGTGCCAGCGGACCTAGCGGGAGGCCGCTGGGAGATACGCAGTATTTT. V gene TRBV5-4 combines with J gene TRBJ2-3, with 11 bases identical to TRBD2. Looked up from germline, CDR1 is SGHNT and CDR2 is YYREEE (reference sequence). There are 16 residues in the CDR3. V was clipped by 7 bases and J by 5 bases; unmatched bases: 12. The full variable domain, its missing parts supplied by reference TRBV5-4 and TRBJ2-3, is ETGVTQSPTHLIKTRGQQVTLRCSSQSGHNTVSWYQQALGQGPQFIFQYYREEENGRGNFPPRFSGLQFPNYSSELNVNALELDDSALYLCASGPSGRPLGDTQYFGPGTRLTVL.

A few counts support this clone. The chain employs TRBV3-1 (or the pseudogene TRBV3-2) and TRBJ2-3, with 7 bases fitting TRBD2. This CDR3 has 13 residues. V was pared by 6 bases and J by 5 bases, with 5 bases of the junction left unmatched. In germline, CDR1 is LGHDT, CDR2 YNNKEL (reference sequence). The CDR3 DNA is TGTGCCAGCAGTAAGAGGGAGGGAGATACGCAGTATTTT. Its protein is CASSKREGDTQYF.

V gene TRBV18 combines with J gene TRBJ1-2, with 8 bases fitting TRBD1. Germline loops: CDR1 KGHSH, CDR2 LQKENI. The ends lost 0 bases at V and 14 bases at J; junction bases unmatched: 5. The CDR3 covers 12 residues. The CDR3 DNA sequence: TGTGCCAGCTCACCACCAGACAGGGGTAGGACCTTC. Translation gives CASSPPDRGRTF.

The chain has TRBV5-6 and TRBJ2-5; D perhaps matches TRBD2 (5 bases). CDR3 size: 16 residues. From germline, CDR1 is SGHDT and CDR2 YYEEEE. Deletions cut 6 bases from V and 0 bases from J, with 18 bases between. CDR3 in DNA: TGTGCCAGCACCACCGGAGGTGGACTGGACCAAGAGACCCAGTACTTC. It encodes CASTTGGGLDQETQYF.

The rearrangement uses TRBV18 and TRBJ1-5, with 7 nucleotides matching TRBD1. The CDR3 runs 14 residues. Trimming removed 3 bases from V and 5 bases from J; junction bases left unmatched: 4. Germline CDR1 reads KGHSH; CDR2 reads LQKENI. CDR3 region: CASSPSGGYQPQHF. CDR3 DNA sequence: TGTGCCAGCTCACCCTCAGGGGGGTATCAGCCCCAGCATTTT.

This clone has just a few counts. This chain links TRBV5-1 with TRBJ2-2; D ambiguous. V was shortened by 9 bases and J by 5 bases, with 11 bases between the two germline ends. This CDR3 comprises 12 residues. Germline CDR1 is SGHRS and CDR2 is YFSETQ. Here the CDR3 reads CATRYGTGELFF. CDR3 coding DNA: TGCGCCACCCGGTACGGGACCGGGGAGCTGTTTTTT.